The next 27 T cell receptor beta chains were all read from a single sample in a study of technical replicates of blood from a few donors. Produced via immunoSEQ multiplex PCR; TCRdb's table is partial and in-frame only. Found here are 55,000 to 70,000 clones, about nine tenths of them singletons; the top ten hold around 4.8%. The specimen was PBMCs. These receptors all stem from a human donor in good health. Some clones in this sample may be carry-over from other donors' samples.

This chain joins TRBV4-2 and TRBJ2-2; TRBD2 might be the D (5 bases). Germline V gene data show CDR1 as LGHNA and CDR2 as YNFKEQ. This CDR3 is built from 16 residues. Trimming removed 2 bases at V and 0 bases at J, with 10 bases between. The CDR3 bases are TGTGCCAGCAGCCAACGCGGACTCCCGAACACCGGGGAGCTGTTTTTT. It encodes CASSQRGLPNTGELFF.

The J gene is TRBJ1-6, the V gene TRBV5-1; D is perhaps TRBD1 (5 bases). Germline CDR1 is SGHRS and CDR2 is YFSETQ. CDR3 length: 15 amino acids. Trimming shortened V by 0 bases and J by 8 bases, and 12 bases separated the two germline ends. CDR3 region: CASSLGVEGYSPLHF. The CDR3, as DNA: TGCGCCAGCAGCTTGGGGGTGGAGGGGTATTCACCCCTCCACTTT.

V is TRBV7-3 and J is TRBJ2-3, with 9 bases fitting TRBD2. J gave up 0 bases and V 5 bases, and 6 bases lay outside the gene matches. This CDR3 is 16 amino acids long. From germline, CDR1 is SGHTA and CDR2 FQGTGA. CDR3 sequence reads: CASSPGTSPSTDTQYF. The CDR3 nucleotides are TGTGCCAGCAGCCCGGGGACTAGCCCTAGCACAGATACGCAGTATTTT.

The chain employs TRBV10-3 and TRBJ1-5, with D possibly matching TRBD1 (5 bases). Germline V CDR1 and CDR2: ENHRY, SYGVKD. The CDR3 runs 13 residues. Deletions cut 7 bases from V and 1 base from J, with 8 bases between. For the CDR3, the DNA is TGTGCCATCACGGGGGGGAGCAATCAGCCCCAGCATTTT. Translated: CAITGGSNQPQHF.

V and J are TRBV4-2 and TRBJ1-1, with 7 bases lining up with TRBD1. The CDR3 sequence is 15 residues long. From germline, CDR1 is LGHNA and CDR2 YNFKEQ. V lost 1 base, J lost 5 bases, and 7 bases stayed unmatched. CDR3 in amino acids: CASSQGQGGGTEAFF. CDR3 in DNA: TGTGCCAGCAGCCAAGGACAGGGCGGAGGGACTGAAGCTTTCTTT.

CDR3 amino acids: CASSVASGTQYF. The CDR3 DNA reads TGTGCCAGCAGTGTGGCTAGTGGTACGCAGTATTTT. The rearrangement links TRBV2 to TRBJ2-3; D is unclear. Trimming took off 4 bases at V and 8 bases at J, with 10 bases between the two ends. Germline CDR1 is SNHLY and CDR2 is FYNNEI. This CDR3 is built from 12 residues.

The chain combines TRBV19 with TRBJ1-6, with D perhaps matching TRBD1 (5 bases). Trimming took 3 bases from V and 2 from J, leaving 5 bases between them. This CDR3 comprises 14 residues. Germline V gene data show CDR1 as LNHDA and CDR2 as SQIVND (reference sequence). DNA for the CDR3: TGTGCCAGTAGTATGGGGCCCTATAATTCACCCCTCCACTTT. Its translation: CASSMGPYNSPLHF.

DNA of the CDR3: TGTGCCTGGAGCGTCAGGGGGAATACGCAGTATTTT. Translating gives CAWSVRGNTQYF. The chain is built from TRBV30 and TRBJ2-3; 7 positions match TRBD1. CDR1 is GTSNPN and CDR2 is SVGIG in the germline V gene (reference sequence). This CDR3 comprises 12 residues. V gave up 3 bases and J gave up 7 bases; unmatched junction bases: 4. Full variable domain (outside the CDR3, taken from reference TRBV30 and TRBJ2-3): SQTIHQWPATLVQPVGSPLSLECTVEGTSNPNLYWYRQAAGRGLQLLFYSVGIGQISSEVPQNLSASRPQDRQFILSSKKLLLSDSGFYLCAWSVRGNTQYFGPGTRLTVL.

The CDR3 reads CASSISSGGEAFF. The CDR3 coding sequence is TGTGCCAGTAGTATTTCGTCTGGAGGTGAAGCTTTCTTT. This sequence joins TRBV19 and TRBJ1-1; D is ambiguous. Germline CDR1 LNHDA, CDR2 SQIVND (reference sequence). Deletions cut 3 bases from V and 7 bases from J, with 12 bases between. CDR3 length: 13 amino acids.

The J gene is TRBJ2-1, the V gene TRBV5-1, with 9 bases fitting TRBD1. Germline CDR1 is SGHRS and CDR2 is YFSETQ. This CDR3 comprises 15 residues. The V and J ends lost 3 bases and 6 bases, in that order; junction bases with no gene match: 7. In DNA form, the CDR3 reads TGCGCCAGCAGCTCGGACAGGGGCGGACCCAATGAGCAGTTCTTC. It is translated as CASSSDRGGPNEQFF.

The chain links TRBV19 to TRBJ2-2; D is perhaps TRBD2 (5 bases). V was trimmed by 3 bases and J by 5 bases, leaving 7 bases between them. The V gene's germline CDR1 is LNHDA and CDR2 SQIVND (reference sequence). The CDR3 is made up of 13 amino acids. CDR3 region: CASSIPGTGELFF. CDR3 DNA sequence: TGTGCCAGTAGTATCCCGGGGACCGGGGAGCTGTTTTTT.

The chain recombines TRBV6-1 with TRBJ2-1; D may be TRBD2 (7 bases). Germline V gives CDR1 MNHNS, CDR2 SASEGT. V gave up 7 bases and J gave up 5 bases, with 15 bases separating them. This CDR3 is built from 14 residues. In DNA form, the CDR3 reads TGTGCCAGCAACGTTGGGGGGGCCCACAATGAGCAGTTCTTC. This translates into CASNVGGAHNEQFF.

The CDR3 sequence is CAIRSGTGGKDTQYF. The DNA of the CDR3 is TGTGCCATCCGCTCCGGGACAGGGGGTAAAGATACGCAGTATTTT. This chain joins TRBV4-2 and TRBJ2-3; TRBD1 matches at 11 bases. CDR1 LGHNA and CDR2 YNFKEQ come from the germline V gene. Trimming at V came to 10 bases and at J to 5 bases, leaving 11 bases not matched to a gene. The CDR3 is 15 residues long.

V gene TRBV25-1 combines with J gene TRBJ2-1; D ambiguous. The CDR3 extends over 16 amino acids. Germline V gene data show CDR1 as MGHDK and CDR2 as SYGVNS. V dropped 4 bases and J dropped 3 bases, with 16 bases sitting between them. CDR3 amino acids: CASSAPSPPGYNEQFF. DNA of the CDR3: TGTGCCAGCAGTGCCCCAAGCCCACCCGGCTACAATGAGCAGTTCTTC.

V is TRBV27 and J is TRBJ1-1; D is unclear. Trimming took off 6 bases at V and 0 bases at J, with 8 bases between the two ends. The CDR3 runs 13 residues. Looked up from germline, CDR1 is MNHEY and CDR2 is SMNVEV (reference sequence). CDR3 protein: CASRGALNTEAFF. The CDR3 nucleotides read TGTGCCAGCAGGGGAGCCTTGAACACTGAAGCTTTCTTT.

As DNA, the CDR3 is TGCACCAGCAGAGTACTAGCGGGAGGGCCCTACAGCGCCGGGGAGCTGTTTTTT. This codes for CTSRVLAGGPYSAGELFF. The chain recombines TRBV1 with TRBJ2-2; the D call of TRBD2 is as the table states it, not checked on the DNA. TRBV1 is classified as a pseudogene. This CDR3 spans 18 amino acids.

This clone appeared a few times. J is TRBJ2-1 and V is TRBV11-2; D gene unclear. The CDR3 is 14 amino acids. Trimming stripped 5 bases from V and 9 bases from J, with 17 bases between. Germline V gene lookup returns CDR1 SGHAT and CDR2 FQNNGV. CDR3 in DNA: TGTGCCAGCAGCCCTTCCGCGACCCCGGGTGAGCAGTTCTTC. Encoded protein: CASSPSATPGEQFF.

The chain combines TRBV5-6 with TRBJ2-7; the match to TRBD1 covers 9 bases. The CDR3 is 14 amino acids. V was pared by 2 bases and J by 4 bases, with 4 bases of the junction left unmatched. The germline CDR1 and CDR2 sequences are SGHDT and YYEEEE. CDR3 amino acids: CASSLQGAEYEQYF. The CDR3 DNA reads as TGTGCCAGCAGCTTACAGGGGGCTGAGTACGAGCAGTACTTC.

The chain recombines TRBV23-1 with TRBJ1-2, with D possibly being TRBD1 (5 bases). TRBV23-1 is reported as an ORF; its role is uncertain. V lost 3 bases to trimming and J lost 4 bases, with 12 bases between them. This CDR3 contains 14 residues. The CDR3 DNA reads TGCGCCAGCAGTCAGCTAGGACACATCTATGGCTACACCTTC. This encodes CASSQLGHIYGYTF.

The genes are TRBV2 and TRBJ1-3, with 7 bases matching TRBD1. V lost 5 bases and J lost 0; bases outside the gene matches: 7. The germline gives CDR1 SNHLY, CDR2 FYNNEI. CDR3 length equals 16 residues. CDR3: CASSLGQASSGNTIYF. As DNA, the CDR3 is TGTGCCAGCAGTCTCGGACAGGCAAGCTCTGGAAACACCATATATTTT.

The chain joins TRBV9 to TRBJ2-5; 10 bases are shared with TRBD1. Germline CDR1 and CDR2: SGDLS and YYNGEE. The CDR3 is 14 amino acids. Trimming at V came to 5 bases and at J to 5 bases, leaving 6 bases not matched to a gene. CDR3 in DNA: TGTGCCAGCAGTATGGACAGGGGGGTGGAGACCCAGTACTTC. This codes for CASSMDRGVETQYF. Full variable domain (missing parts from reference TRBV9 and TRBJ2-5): DSGVTQTPKHLITATGQRVTLRCSPRSGDLSVYWYQQSLDQGLQFLIQYYNGEERAKGNILERFSAQQFPDLHSELNLSSLELGDSALYFCASSMDRGVETQYFGPGTRLLVL.

The CDR3 loop reads CASSQYFDRASNYGYTF. CDR3 nucleotides: TGCGCCAGCAGCCAATATTTCGACAGGGCATCTAACTATGGCTACACCTTC. J is TRBJ1-2 and V is TRBV4-3, with TRBD1 matching over 7 bases. The CDR3 runs to 17 residues. After removal of 2 bases from V and 0 bases from J, the junction contained 9 bases not matched to a gene. Germline V gene sequence: CDR1 LGHNA, CDR2 YSLEER.

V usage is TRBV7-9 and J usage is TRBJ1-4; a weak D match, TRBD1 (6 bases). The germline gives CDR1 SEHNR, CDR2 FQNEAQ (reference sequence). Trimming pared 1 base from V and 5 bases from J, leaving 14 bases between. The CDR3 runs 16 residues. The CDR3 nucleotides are TGTGCCAGCAGCTTAGTGACAGGCGTCGAAAATGAAAAACTGTTTTTT. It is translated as CASSLVTGVENEKLFF.

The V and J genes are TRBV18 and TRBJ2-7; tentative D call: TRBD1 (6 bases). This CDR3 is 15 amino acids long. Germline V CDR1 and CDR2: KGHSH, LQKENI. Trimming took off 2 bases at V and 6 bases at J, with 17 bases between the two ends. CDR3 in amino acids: CASSPLQGDLGEQYF. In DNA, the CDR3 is TGTGCCAGCTCACCATTACAGGGTGATTTAGGCGAGCAGTACTTC.

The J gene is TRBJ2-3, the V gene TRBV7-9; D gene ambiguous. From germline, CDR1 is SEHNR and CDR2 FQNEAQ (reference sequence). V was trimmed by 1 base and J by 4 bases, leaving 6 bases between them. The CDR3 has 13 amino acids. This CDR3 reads CASSLVYPDTQYF. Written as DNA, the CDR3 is TGTGCCAGCAGCTTAGTCTACCCAGATACGCAGTATTTT. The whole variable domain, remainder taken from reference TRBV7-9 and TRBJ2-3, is DTGVSQNPRHKITKRGQNVTFRCDPISEHNRLYWYRQTLGQGPEFLTYFQNEAQLEKSRLLSDRFSAERPKGSFSTLEIQRTEQGDSAMYLCASSLVYPDTQYFGPGTRLTVL.

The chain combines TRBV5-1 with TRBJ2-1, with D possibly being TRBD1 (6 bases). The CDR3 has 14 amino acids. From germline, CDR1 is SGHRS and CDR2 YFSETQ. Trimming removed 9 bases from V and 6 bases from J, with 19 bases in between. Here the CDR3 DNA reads TGCGCCACTTCAGAGGGGGTTCGTGGCAATGAGCAGTTCTTC. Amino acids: CATSEGVRGNEQFF.

This CDR3 is CASTPPLDFPEAFF. DNA for the CDR3: TGTGCCAGCACCCCACCGTTAGATTTCCCTGAAGCTTTCTTT. The chain couples TRBV7-9 to TRBJ1-1, with no clear D. Germline assignment: CDR1 SEHNR and CDR2 FQNEAQ (reference sequence). The CDR3 is made up of 14 amino acids. Trimming removed 7 bases at V and 6 bases at J, with 18 bases between.